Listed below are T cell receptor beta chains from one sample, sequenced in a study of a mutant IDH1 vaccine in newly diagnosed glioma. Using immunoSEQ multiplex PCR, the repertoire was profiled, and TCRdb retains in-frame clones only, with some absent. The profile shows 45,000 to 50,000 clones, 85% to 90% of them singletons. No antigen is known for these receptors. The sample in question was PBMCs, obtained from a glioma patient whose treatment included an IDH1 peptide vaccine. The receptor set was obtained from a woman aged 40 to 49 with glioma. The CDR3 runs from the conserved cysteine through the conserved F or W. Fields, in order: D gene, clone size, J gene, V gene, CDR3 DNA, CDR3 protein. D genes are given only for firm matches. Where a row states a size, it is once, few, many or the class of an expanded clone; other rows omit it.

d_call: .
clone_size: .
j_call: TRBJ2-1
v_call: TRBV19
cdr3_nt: TGTGCCAGTAGTATAGAAAAGACAACGGGACAGTTCTTC
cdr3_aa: CASSIEKTTGQFF

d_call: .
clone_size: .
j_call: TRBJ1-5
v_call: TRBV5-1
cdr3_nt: TGCGCCAGCAGCTTGGCGGGTCAGCCCCAGCATTTT
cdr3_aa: CASSLAGQPQHF

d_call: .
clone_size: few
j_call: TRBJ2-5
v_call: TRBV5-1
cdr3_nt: TGCGCCAGCAGCTTGGGGGGATGGGGAGAGACCCAGTACTTC
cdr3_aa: CASSLGGWGETQYF

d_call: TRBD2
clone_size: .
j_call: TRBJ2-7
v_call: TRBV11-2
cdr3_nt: TGTGCCAGCAGCTGGACCTCTAGCGGATTCTCCTACGAGCAGTACTTC
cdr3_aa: CASSWTSSGFSYEQYF

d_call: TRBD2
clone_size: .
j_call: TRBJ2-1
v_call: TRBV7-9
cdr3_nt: TGTGCGGTAGCGGGGGTTGAGCAGTTCTTC
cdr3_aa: CAVAGVEQFF

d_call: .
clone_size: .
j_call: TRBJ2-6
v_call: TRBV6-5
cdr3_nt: TGTGCCAGCAGTTACACAGCCTCTGGGGCCAACGTCCTGACTTTC
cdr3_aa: CASSYTASGANVLTF

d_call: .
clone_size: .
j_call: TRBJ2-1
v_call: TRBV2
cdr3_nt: TGTGCCAGCAGCTTGGGACTTTACAATGAGCAGTTCTTC
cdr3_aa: CASSLGLYNEQFF

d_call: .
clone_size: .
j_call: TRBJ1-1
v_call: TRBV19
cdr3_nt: TGTGCCAGTACTCCGCGGGCCGGGATGAACACTGAAGCTTTCTTT
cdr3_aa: CASTPRAGMNTEAFF

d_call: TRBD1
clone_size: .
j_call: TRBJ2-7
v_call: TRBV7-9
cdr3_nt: TGTGCCAGCAGCTCTTGGACAGGAGTGAACGAGCAGTACTTC
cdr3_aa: CASSSWTGVNEQYF

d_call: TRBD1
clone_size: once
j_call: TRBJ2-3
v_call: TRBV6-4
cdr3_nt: TGTGCCAGCAGTGCGGCAGGGGGCGCGGATACGCAGTATTTT
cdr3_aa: CASSAAGGADTQYF

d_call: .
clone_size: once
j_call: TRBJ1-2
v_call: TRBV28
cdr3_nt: TGTGCCAGCATGCGCGGATCCCGAGCTAACTATGGCTACACCTTC
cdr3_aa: CASMRGSRANYGYTF

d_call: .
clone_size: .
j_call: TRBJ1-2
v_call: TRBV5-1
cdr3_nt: TGCGCCAGCAGCTTCGGGACGCCGGAGCGTGGCTACACCTTC
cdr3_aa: CASSFGTPERGYTF

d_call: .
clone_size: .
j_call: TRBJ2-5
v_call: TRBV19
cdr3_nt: TGTGCCAGTAGTAGGGACCCGAACGGCCAAGAGACCCAGTACTTC
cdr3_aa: CASSRDPNGQETQYF

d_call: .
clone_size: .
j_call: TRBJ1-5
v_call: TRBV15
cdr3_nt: TGTGCCACCAGCAGAGAAGGACGGTACAATCAGCCCCAGCATTTT
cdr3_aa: CATSREGRYNQPQHF

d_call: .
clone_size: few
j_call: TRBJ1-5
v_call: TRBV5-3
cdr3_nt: TGTGCCAGAAGCTACTGCGGAGGGGAGTCGGGTCAGCCCCAGCATTTT
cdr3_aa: CARSYCGGESGQPQHF

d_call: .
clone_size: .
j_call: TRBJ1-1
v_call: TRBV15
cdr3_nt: TGTGCCACCAGCAGAGAGGGGAACTTGAACACTGAAGCTTTCTTT
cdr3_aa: CATSREGNLNTEAFF

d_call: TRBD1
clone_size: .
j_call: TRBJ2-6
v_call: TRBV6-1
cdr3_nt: TGTGCCAGCAGTGGCTACAGGGGGCCCTTTTCTGGGGCCAACGTCCTGACTTTC
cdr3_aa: CASSGYRGPFSGANVLTF

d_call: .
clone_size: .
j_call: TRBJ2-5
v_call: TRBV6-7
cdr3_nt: TGTGCCAGCAGTTACGGCTCCCGACAAGAGACCCAGTACTTC
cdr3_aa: CASSYGSRQETQYF

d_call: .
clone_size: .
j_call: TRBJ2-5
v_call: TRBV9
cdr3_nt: TGTGCCAGCAGCGTAGCTGGGGCAGGGACCCAGTACTTC
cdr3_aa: CASSVAGAGTQYF

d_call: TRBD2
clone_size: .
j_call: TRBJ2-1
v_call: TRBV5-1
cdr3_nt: TGCGCCAGCAGCTTGGTAACTAGCGGACCGGGTGAGCAGTTCTTC
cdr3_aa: CASSLVTSGPGEQFF

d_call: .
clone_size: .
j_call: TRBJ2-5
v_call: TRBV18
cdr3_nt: TGTGCCAGCTCACCCCCGGCCGATGGGGGGACCCAGTACTTC
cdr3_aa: CASSPPADGGTQYF

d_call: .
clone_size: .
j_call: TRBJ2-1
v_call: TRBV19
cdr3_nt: TGTGCCAGTAGTATCTTCGGCGGGGATGTTTACAATGAGCAGTTCTTC
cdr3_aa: CASSIFGGDVYNEQFF

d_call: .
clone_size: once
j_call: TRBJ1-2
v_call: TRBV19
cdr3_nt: TGTGCCAGTAGTATGCGGCGACACGGGGGCGACTATGGCTACACCTTC
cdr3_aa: CASSMRRHGGDYGYTF

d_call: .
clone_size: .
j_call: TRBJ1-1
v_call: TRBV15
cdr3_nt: TGTGCCACCAGCAGACCACAGGGAGTGGGCACTGAAGCTTTCTTT
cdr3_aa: CATSRPQGVGTEAFF

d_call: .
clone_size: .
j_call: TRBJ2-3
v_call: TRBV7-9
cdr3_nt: TGTGCCAGCAGCTTATCCCTAGCAGATACGCAGTATTTT
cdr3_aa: CASSLSLADTQYF

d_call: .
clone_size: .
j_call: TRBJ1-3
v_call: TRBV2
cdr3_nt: TGTGCCAGCAGTCAGACAGCTGGAAACACCATATATTTT
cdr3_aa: CASSQTAGNTIYF

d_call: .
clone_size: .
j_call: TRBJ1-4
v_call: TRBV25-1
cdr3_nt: TGTGCCAGCAGTAGGCCTGGGGGTGAAAAACTGTTTTTT
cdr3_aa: CASSRPGGEKLFF

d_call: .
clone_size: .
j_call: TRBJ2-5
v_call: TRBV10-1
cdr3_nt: TGCGCCAGCAGTTACGGACAGACGACCCAAGAGACCCAGTACTTC
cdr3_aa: CASSYGQTTQETQYF

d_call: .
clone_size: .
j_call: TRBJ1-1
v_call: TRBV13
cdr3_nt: TGTGCCAGCAGCTATGGGACAGAAGCTTTCTTT
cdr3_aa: CASSYGTEAFF

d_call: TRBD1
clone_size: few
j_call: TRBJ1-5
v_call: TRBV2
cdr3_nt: TGTGCCAGCAGCGGACAGGCCAATCAGCCCCAGCATTTT
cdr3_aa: CASSGQANQPQHF

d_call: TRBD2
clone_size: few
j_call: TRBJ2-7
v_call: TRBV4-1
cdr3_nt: TGCGCCAGCAGCCAAGCCTGGGGGGGTTGGGAGCAGTACTTC
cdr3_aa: CASSQAWGGWEQYF

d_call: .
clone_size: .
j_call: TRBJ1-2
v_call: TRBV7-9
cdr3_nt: TGTGCCAGCAGCCCCTCAGGCAGGGCGGTCGGCTACACCTTC
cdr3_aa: CASSPSGRAVGYTF

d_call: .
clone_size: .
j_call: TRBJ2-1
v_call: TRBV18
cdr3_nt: TGTGCCAGCTCACCCGGGGGATCCTACAATGAGCAGTTCTTC
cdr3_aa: CASSPGGSYNEQFF

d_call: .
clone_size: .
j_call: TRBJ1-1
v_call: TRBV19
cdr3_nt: TGTGCCAGTAGTATGGTGGGGGCAGGCGCTGAAGCTTTCTTT
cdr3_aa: CASSMVGAGAEAFF

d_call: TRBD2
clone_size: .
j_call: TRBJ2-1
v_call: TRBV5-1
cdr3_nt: TGCGCCAGCAGCTCGGGACTAGCGGGAGGAGGGGAGCAGTTCTTC
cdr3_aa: CASSSGLAGGGEQFF

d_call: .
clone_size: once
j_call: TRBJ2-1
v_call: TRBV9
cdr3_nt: TGTGCCAGCAGCCAATCTGGCGGGAATTCAAATGAGCAGTTCTTC
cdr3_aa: CASSQSGGNSNEQFF

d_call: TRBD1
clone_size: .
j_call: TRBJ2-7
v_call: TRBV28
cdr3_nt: TGTGCCAGCAGTTTCCGGACAGGTAACTACGAGCAGTACTTC
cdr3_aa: CASSFRTGNYEQYF

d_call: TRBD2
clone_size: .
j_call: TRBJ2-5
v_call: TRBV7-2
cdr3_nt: TGTGCCAGCAGCTTAGGGACTAGCCAACGGTTACCCCAGTACTTC
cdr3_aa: CASSLGTSQRLPQYF

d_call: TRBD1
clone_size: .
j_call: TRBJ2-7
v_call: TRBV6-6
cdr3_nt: TGTGCCAGTAGGACAGGGCTTGCCTACGAGCAGTACTTC
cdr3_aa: CASRTGLAYEQYF

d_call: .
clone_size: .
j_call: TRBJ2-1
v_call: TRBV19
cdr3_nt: TGTGCCAGTAGTAGCCCGGGACAACACTTCTCCTACAATGAGCAGTTCTTC
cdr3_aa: CASSSPGQHFSYNEQFF

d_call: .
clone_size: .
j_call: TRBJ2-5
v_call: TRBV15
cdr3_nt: TGTGCCACCAGCAGAGCACAGGGTGGGCAAGAGACCCAGTACTTC
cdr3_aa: CATSRAQGGQETQYF

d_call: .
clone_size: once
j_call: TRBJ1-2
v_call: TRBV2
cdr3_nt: TGTGCCAGCAGTTCCAGGGTTGGCTACACCTTC
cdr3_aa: CASSSRVGYTF

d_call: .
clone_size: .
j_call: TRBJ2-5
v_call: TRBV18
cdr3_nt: TGTGCCAGCTCATCGGTTCAAGAGACCCAGTACTTC
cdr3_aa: CASSSVQETQYF

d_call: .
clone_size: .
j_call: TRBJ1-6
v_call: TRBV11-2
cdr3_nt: TGTGCCAGCAGCTTAGAAGGGACTATAAATTCACCCCTCCACTTT
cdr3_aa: CASSLEGTINSPLHF

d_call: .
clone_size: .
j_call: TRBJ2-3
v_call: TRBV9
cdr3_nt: TGTGCCAGCAGAGAGGGTACTAGCAGCCGCACAGATACGCAGTATTTT
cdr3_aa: CASREGTSSRTDTQYF

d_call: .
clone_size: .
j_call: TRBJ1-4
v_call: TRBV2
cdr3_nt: TGTGCCAGCAGTGAATTCGGATCAGATAATGAAAAACTGTTTTTT
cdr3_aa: CASSEFGSDNEKLFF

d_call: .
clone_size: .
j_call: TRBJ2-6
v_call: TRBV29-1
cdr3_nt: TGCAGCGTTGGGGTGGACAGGGCCAACGTCCTGACTTTC
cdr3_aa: CSVGVDRANVLTF

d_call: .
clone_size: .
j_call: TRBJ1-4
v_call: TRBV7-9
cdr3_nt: TGTGCCAGCAGTTCCCAGGGTGCAACTAATGAAAAACTGTTTTTT
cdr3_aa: CASSSQGATNEKLFF

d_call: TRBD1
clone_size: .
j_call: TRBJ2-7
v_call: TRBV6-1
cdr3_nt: TGTGCCAGCAGGTCGACAGGGCCGAACTACGAGCAGTACTTC
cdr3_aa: CASRSTGPNYEQYF

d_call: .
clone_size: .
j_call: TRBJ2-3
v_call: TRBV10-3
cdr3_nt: TGTGCCATCGGAGGGTCGGGAGATACGCAGTATTTT
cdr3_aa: CAIGGSGDTQYF

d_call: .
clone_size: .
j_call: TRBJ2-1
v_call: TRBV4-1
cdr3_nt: TGCGCCAGCAGCTCCGAGGCCCAGTACTACAATGAGCAGTTCTTC
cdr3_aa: CASSSEAQYYNEQFF